The 3 T cell receptor beta chains below all came from one sample that was sequenced in a study of radiation and T cells in renal cell carcinoma. Clones were sequenced by immunoSEQ multiplex PCR, and TCRdb holds only the in-frame ones, with some missing. The sample has around 60,000 clones, around 81% seen once; the top ten hold less than 7.5%. Time point defined: blood 2 weeks post-SBRT. Treatment in this sample: 15 Gy SBRT to primary tumor, nephrectomy 4 weeks later. The sequenced sample was blood, obtained from a patient whose treatment included radiotherapy and nephrectomy. These receptor sequences come from a man in his 60s with renal cell carcinoma.

The CDR3 coding sequence is TGTGCCAGCAGCTCATGGGGCAGGGGACGAGAGACCCAGTACTTC. Its translation is CASSSWGRGRETQYF. The gene calls are TRBV7-2 and TRBJ2-5, with TRBD1 as a possible D gene (6 bases). The CDR3 is 15 residues long. Germline-derived CDR1 and CDR2 are SGHTA and FQGNSA. V lost 4 bases, J lost 4 bases, and 16 bases lay in between.

The V and J genes are TRBV11-3 and TRBJ2-6; 10 bases match TRBD1. The CDR3 consists of 15 residues. Germline loops: CDR1 SGHNT, CDR2 YENEEA. The J segment lost 0 bases and the V segment lost 10 bases, leaving 3 bases of the junction unmatched. The DNA of the CDR3 is TGTGCCACGAGGACAGGGGGCTCTGGGGCCAACGTCCTGACTTTC. This sequence encodes CATRTGGSGANVLTF.

The rearrangement joins TRBV19 to TRBJ1-2, with D tentatively TRBD1 (6 bases). With 2 bases removed from V and 3 bases from J, the gap between germline ends came to 13 bases. CDR1 is LNHDA and CDR2 is SQIVND in the germline V gene (reference sequence). CDR3 size: 15 residues. The CDR3 reads CASSILQGKDYGYTF. Written as DNA, the CDR3 is TGTGCCAGTAGTATACTACAGGGAAAGGACTATGGCTACACCTTC. The full variable domain, its missing parts supplied by reference TRBV19 and TRBJ1-2, is DGGITQSPKYLFRKEGQNVTLSCEQNLNHDAMYWYRQDPGQGLRLIYYSQIVNDFQKGDIAEGYSVSREKKESFPLTVTSAQKNPTAFYLCASSILQGKDYGYTFGSGTRLTVV.